Below, 18 T cell receptor beta chains from the same sample are listed, as sequenced in a study of T cells in women clearing cervical HPV infection. Profiling relied on immunoSEQ multiplex PCR, and the TCRdb table lists in-frame clones only, not all of them. There are more than 30,000 clones in the sample, with around 18% held by the top ten. Sequencing was done on a sample of blood buffy coat. These receptors were taken from a woman between 18 and 75 years old with a cervical HPV16 infection that either progressed to CIN3+ or cleared (not recorded which).

As for this clone: Read coverage stops 3 residues before the CDR3 terminus; the germline J gene supplies the remainder. The V call is TRBV10-3, the J call TRBJ2-5; possible D gene TRBD1, 6 bases. Trimming took 3 bases from V and 3 from J, leaving 11 bases between them. This CDR3 is built from 14 residues. Per the germline V gene, CDR1 is ENHRY and CDR2 is SYGVKD. CDR3 DNA (partial): TGTGCCATCAGTGAATCACAGGGCAAAGAGACC. Amino acid sequence: CAISESQGKET. The entire CDR3 protein is CAISESQGKETQYF.

As for this clone: The CDR3 end lies 3 residues beyond the end of the read and is filled in from the germline J gene. The rearrangement uses TRBV29-1 and TRBJ2-3; 8 positions match TRBD2. The V and J ends lost 5 bases and 4 bases, in that order; junction bases with no gene match: 14. This CDR3 spans 16 amino acids. Germline CDR1 SQVTM, CDR2 ANQGSEA. The covered CDR3 bases are TGCAGCGTTCTTTACCAAGCGGGAGTTTCAGCAGATACG. Amino acids: CSVLYQAGVSADT. The whole CDR3 sequence is CSVLYQAGVSADTQYF.

Turning to this clone: The sequence runs out 3 residues before the end of the CDR3; the remainder is reconstructed from the germline J gene. The chain has TRBV7-9 and TRBJ2-7; TRBD1 might be the D (5 bases). The germline gives CDR1 SEHNR, CDR2 FQNEAQ (reference sequence). The CDR3 is 13 residues long. The V end lost 2 bases, the J end lost 6 bases, and 11 bases lay between the germline ends. This CDR3 reads CASSLQGKTEQYF. The CDR3 bases that were read are TGTGCCAGCAGCTTACAGGGTAAGACCGAG.

Concerning this clone itself: The read ends 3 residues shy of where the CDR3 ends; the end is completed using the germline J gene. This chain joins TRBV29-1 and TRBJ1-1; D possibly corresponds to TRBD1 (5 bases). Trimming pared 5 bases from V and 0 bases from J, leaving 13 bases between. This CDR3 spans 14 amino acids. Germline V gives CDR1 SQVTM, CDR2 ANQGSEA. The CDR3 sequence: CSVRRREMNTEAFF. Partial CDR3 DNA: TGCAGCGTTAGGCGCAGGGAAATGAACACTGAA.

Details on this clone: The read falls 3 residues short of the CDR3 end, and the missing part is taken from the germline J gene. V usage is TRBV30 and J usage is TRBJ1-5; TRBD1 is a possible D gene (6 bases). This CDR3 has 13 residues. Trimming left V 4 bases short and J 3 bases short, with 10 bases between. Germline lookup yields CDR1 GTSNPN and CDR2 SVGIG (reference sequence). CDR3 sequence reads: CAWTGHPNQPQHF. The DNA read from the CDR3 is TGTGCCTGGACGGGACACCCCAATCAGCCC.

Notes on this clone: The CDR3 end is not reached by the read, which stops 3 residues before it; the germline J gene fills it in. This chain links TRBV6-2 or TRBV6-3 with TRBJ2-7; D unclear. Germline V gene data show CDR1 as MNHEY and CDR2 as SVGEGT. This CDR3 has 14 residues. The V and J ends lost 6 bases and 0 bases respectively, with 12 bases between them. CDR3 protein: CASSQSVSSYEQYF. The part of the CDR3 DNA that was read is TGTGCCAGCAGCCAAAGCGTTAGCTCCTACGAG.

Concerning this clone itself: The CDR3 extends 3 residues past the end of the read, so its final part is completed from the germline J gene. The chain couples TRBV5-1 to TRBJ2-7, with a weak D call TRBD2 (5 bases). Germline assignment: CDR1 SGHRS and CDR2 YFSETQ. V was trimmed by 3 bases and J by 5 bases, leaving 12 bases between them. The CDR3 covers 13 residues. CDR3 amino acids: CASSSEGWNEQYF. CDR3 DNA (partial): TGCGCCAGCAGCTCTGAGGGTTGGAACGAG.

Points on this clone: Read sequence stops 3 residues before the CDR3 end, and the germline J gene provides the missing end. The J gene is TRBJ1-4, the V gene TRBV19; D is possibly TRBD1 (5 bases). Germline loops: CDR1 LNHDA, CDR2 SQIVND (reference sequence). Deletions cut 5 bases from V and 6 bases from J, with 16 bases between. This CDR3 is 15 amino acids long. CDR3 amino acids: CASSLRQIFYEKLFF. The CDR3 bases that were read are TGTGCCAGTAGTTTACGACAGATCTTTTATGAAAAA.

In the case of this clone: The DNA ends 3 residues before the CDR3 does, and the rest of the CDR3 is filled in from the germline J gene. The chain has TRBV6-4 and TRBJ2-3; 11 bases align to TRBD2. V was pared by 4 bases and J by 6 bases, with 9 bases of the junction left unmatched. The length of the CDR3 is 16 residues. Germline V gives CDR1 MRHNA, CDR2 SNTAGT. The sequenced part of the CDR3 DNA is TGTGCCAGCAGTGCTACCGGGACTAGCGGTTCGGATACG. Translated, it gives CASSATGTSGSDT. The CDR3 as a whole reads CASSATGTSGSDTQYF.

A note on this clone: Read data end 3 residues before the CDR3 end; the end is taken from the germline J gene. The chain combines TRBV7-6 with TRBJ2-7; 8 positions agree with TRBD1. Losses at the gene ends were 5 bases for V and 3 bases for J; bases not matched to a gene: 3. Germline lookup yields CDR1 SGHVS and CDR2 FNYEAQ. The CDR3 has 13 residues. CDR3 in amino acids: CASSPGQGYEQYF. Partial CDR3 DNA: TGTGCCAGCAGCCCTGGACAGGGCTACGAG.

As concerns this clone: Read data end 3 residues before the CDR3 end; the end is taken from the germline J gene. This chain uses TRBV20-1 with TRBJ2-5, with D perhaps TRBD2 (6 bases). The V end lost 2 bases, the J end lost 2 bases, and 18 bases lay between the germline ends. This CDR3 has 16 residues. Germline CDR1 DFQATT, CDR2 SNEGSKA (reference sequence). Incomplete CDR3 DNA: TGCAGTGCTAGAATGGGGGGTAGCTTTGGACAAGAGACC. Its translation is CSARMGGSFGQET. The full-length CDR3 reads as CSARMGGSFGQETQYF.

Points on this clone: The CDR3 is cut off 3 residues early in the read; its end comes from the germline J gene. The J gene is TRBJ1-2, the V gene TRBV5-1, with a possible D match to TRBD1 (6 bases). Germline V gene data show CDR1 as SGHRS and CDR2 as YFSETQ. The CDR3 extends over 14 amino acids. The germline V and J ends were trimmed by 1 base and 2 bases, with 9 bases remaining between them. CDR3 DNA, as far as it was read: TGCGCCAGCAGCTTGAGTGGACAGAACTATGGC. Protein: CASSLSGQNYG. The complete CDR3 protein is CASSLSGQNYGYTF.

In regard to this clone: The missing CDR3 end, 3 residues past where the read stops, is filled in from the germline J gene. The chain couples TRBV7-3 to TRBJ1-1, with D possibly TRBD1 on 6 matching bases. The CDR3 loop spans 13 amino acids. The V gene lost 3 bases and the J gene lost 5 bases, with 10 bases spanning the gap. CDR1 SGHTA and CDR2 FQGTGA come from the germline V gene. CDR3 sequence: CASSFGQSTEAFF. Incomplete CDR3 DNA: TGTGCCAGCAGCTTCGGACAGTCAACTGAA.

Comment on this clone: From the germline J gene comes the end of the CDR3, since the read stops 3 residues before it. This chain joins TRBV5-1 and TRBJ2-2, with 7 bases lining up with TRBD1. This CDR3 is 15 amino acids long. V shed 4 bases and J 0 bases; nucleotides not matched to a gene: 3. Germline CDR1 is SGHRS and CDR2 is YFSETQ. The CDR3 reads CASSHQGANTGELFF. CDR3 DNA (partial): TGCGCCAGCAGCCACCAGGGGGCGAACACCGGGGAG.

As regards this clone: From the germline J gene comes the end of the CDR3, since the read stops 3 residues before it. The chain employs TRBV6-1 and TRBJ2-2; possible D gene TRBD1, 5 bases. The CDR3 spans 14 residues. CDR1 is MNHNS and CDR2 is SASEGT in the germline V gene. This CDR3 reads CASSEIPDTEKLFF. CDR3 bases read: TGTGCCAGCAGTGAAATTCCGGACACCGAAAAG.

According to its frequency, this clone is medium-sized. The read stops 3 residues short of the end of the CDR3; the missing end is completed from the germline J gene. This chain connects TRBV6-2 or TRBV6-3 to TRBJ2-1; D might be TRBD1 (6 bases). Germline CDR1 is MNHEY and CDR2 is SVGEGT. This CDR3 comprises 14 residues. V lost 5 bases, J lost 7 bases, and 15 bases lay in between. CDR3 loop: CASSATGFGNEQFF. The part of the CDR3 DNA that was read is TGTGCCAGCAGTGCGACAGGCTTCGGGAATGAG.

The CDR3 loop reads CASSLTGVRAYGQYF. The DNA read from the CDR3 is TGTGCCAGCAGCTTAACAGGGGTCCGGGCCTATGGT. The chain links TRBV7-2 to TRBJ2-4, with 7 bases identical to TRBD1. The read ends 3 residues early relative to the CDR3; the germline J gene fills the gap. The germline V gene has CDR1 SGHTA and CDR2 FQGNSA. This CDR3 spans 15 amino acids.

This CDR3 is CASSPRQANYGYTF. Incomplete CDR3 DNA: TGTGCCAGCTCACCTCGCCAGGCAAACTATGGC. The chain uses TRBV18 and TRBJ1-2; D not resolved. The read comes to an end 3 residues before the CDR3 does, leaving the germline J gene to fill in the end. CDR3 length: 14 amino acids. The ends were cut back, 3 bases at V and 2 bases at J, with 10 bases in the middle. Germline CDR1 is KGHSH and CDR2 is LQKENI.